Shown below are 30 T cell receptor beta chains from a single sample sequenced in a study of vaccination and CD4 T cells after COVID-19. The treatment here: approximately 10-day PBMC culture with coronavirus spike peptide pools or control peptides (ViraFEST assay). Their antigens remain unidentified. The Oncomine TCR Beta short-read assay was applied to DNA of cultured CD4+ T cells. TCRdb redid the calling of the PCR reads with MiXCR, one entry per CDR3 protein. The repertoire holds around 13,000 distinct CDR3 sequences, 35% to 45% seen once, with around 19% in the top ten. Sequenced material: cultured CD4+ T cells from blood. These receptors all come from a human donor with COVID-19.

The CDR3 loop reads CASNPRGVSSYEQYF. CDR3 DNA: TGTGCCAGCAACCCCAGAGGGGTAAGCTCCTACGAGCAGTACTTC. The chain links TRBV7-8 to TRBJ2-7; D is possibly TRBD1 or TRBD2 (5 bases each). This CDR3 contains 15 residues. Trimming removed 7 bases at V and 0 bases at J, with 16 bases between. Germline V gene data show CDR1 as SGHVS and CDR2 as FQNEAQ.

This clonotype was found a few times. The chain links TRBV6-2 or TRBV6-3 to TRBJ2-2; 9 bases are shared with TRBD2. Germline CDR1 and CDR2: MNHEY and SVGEGT. The CDR3 is made up of 16 amino acids. After removal of 6 bases from V and 9 bases from J, the junction contained 14 bases not matched to a gene. The CDR3 reads CASREPQLAGKRELFF. CDR3 bases: TGTGCCAGCAGGGAACCCCAGCTAGCGGGGAAACGGGAGCTGTTTTTT.

The chain combines TRBV19 with TRBJ2-2; 7 nucleotides agree with TRBD2. This CDR3 spans 14 amino acids. Unmatched junction bases numbered 4, after V lost 4 bases and J lost 5 bases. In germline, CDR1 is LNHDA, CDR2 SQIVND (reference sequence). CDR3 bases: TGTGCCAGTAGTAGGTGGGAGGGAACCGGGGAGCTGTTTTTT. This sequence encodes CASSRWEGTGELFF.

A few counts support this clonotype. The rearrangement joins TRBV6-1 to TRBJ2-7, with 14 bases fitting TRBD2. The CDR3 consists of 18 residues. The J segment lost 4 bases and the V segment lost 4 bases, leaving 12 bases of the junction unmatched. Per the germline V gene, CDR1 is MNHNS and CDR2 is SASEGT. DNA for the CDR3: TGTGCCAGCAGTGGGACTAGCGGGGGGAAAAACATAGAATACGAGCAGTACTTC. Translation gives CASSGTSGGKNIEYEQYF.

This clonotype has a single count. The chain links TRBV14 to TRBJ1-1; 8 bases are a match to TRBD1. The V gene end was trimmed by 4 bases and the J gene end by 3 bases; junction bases not matched to a gene: 16. This CDR3 is 18 amino acids long. The V gene's germline CDR1 is SGHDN and CDR2 FVKESK. CDR3 amino acids: CASSPRFLRGPVYTEAFF. In nucleotides, the CDR3 is TGTGCCAGCAGCCCCCGATTCCTCAGGGGGCCCGTGTACACTGAAGCTTTCTTT. The full variable domain, completed using reference TRBV14 and TRBJ1-1, is EAGVTQFPSHSVIEKGQTVTLRCDPISGHDNLYWYRRVMGKEIKFLLHFVKESKQDESGMPNNRFLAERTGGTYSTLKVQPAELEDSGVYFCASSPRFLRGPVYTEAFFGQGTRLTVV.

This chain links TRBV6-5 with TRBJ1-6; no firm D call. The germline CDR1 and CDR2 sequences are MNHEY and SVGAGI. This CDR3 is built from 16 residues. Trimming left V 0 bases short and J 6 bases short, with 12 bases between. The CDR3 protein is CASSYSRGRGNSPLHF. CDR3 DNA: TGTGCCAGCAGTTACTCGCGAGGACGGGGTAATTCACCCCTCCACTTT.

This chain joins TRBV10-3 and TRBJ2-2; 7 bases align to TRBD1. With V trimmed by 0 bases and J by 7 bases, 5 bases remained unmatched. The CDR3 runs 15 residues. The germline V gene encodes CDR1 ENHRY and CDR2 SYGVKD. The CDR3 spells CAISESRGRGGELFF. CDR3 in DNA: TGTGCCATCAGTGAGTCGAGGGGGCGAGGCGGGGAGCTGTTTTTT.

V is TRBV7-6 and J is TRBJ1-1; 9 bases agree with TRBD1. The V gene end was trimmed by 5 bases and the J gene end by 5 bases; junction bases not matched to a gene: 3. Germline V lookup: CDR1 SGHVS, CDR2 FNYEAQ. The CDR3 has 13 amino acids. The CDR3 loop reads CASSQQGATEAFF. The CDR3 DNA sequence: TGTGCCAGCAGCCAACAGGGGGCAACTGAAGCTTTCTTT.

The J gene is TRBJ1-5, the V gene TRBV6-2 or TRBV6-3, with D uncertain. The V and J ends lost 4 bases and 11 bases respectively, with 9 bases between them. CDR3 length: 11 amino acids. Per the germline V gene, CDR1 is MNHEY and CDR2 is SVGEGT. CDR3 in DNA: TGTGCCAGCAGTTCCCGGGAGGCCCAGCATTTT. The encoded protein is CASSSREAQHF.

The chain joins TRBV7-3 to TRBJ1-3; D unresolved. CDR1 is SGHTA, CDR2 FQGTGA, per germline. The CDR3 is 16 residues long. V was pared by 5 bases and J by 0 bases, with 14 bases between. The CDR3 protein is CASSPYGRDSGNTIYF. CDR3 DNA: TGTGCCAGCAGCCCTTATGGACGGGACTCTGGAAACACCATATATTTT.

The rearrangement joins TRBV7-2 to TRBJ1-2; D remains ambiguous. Trimming cost V 5 bases and J 4 bases, with 8 bases left between them. The CDR3 has 12 amino acids. Per the germline V gene, CDR1 is SGHTA and CDR2 is FQGNSA. The CDR3 bases are TGTGCCAGCAGCATTACCAGCTATGGCTACACCTTC. Amino acid sequence: CASSITSYGYTF.

The rearrangement joins TRBV29-1 to TRBJ1-2, with 9 bases fitting TRBD1. Trimming cost V 4 bases and J 4 bases; bases outside gene matches: 10. Germline V gene sequence: CDR1 SQVTM, CDR2 ANQGSEA. This CDR3 contains 15 residues. The CDR3 bases are TGCAGCGTTGGAACAAGGGACAGGGATTTCTATGGCTACACCTTC. Translating it yields CSVGTRDRDFYGYTF.

This clonotype showed up just a few times. V and J are TRBV19 and TRBJ1-5; TRBD1 might be the D (6 bases). This CDR3 contains 14 residues. Trimming pared 8 bases from V and 7 bases from J, leaving 18 bases between. The germline V gene encodes CDR1 LNHDA and CDR2 SQIVND (reference sequence). This CDR3 reads CASLPQGTGQPQHF. CDR3 nucleotides: TGTGCCAGTCTTCCTCAGGGGACTGGGCAGCCCCAGCATTTT.

This clonotype was observed a few times. CDR3 DNA sequence: TGTGCCAGTAAATCAGGTACTCAGCCCCAGCATTTT. Encoded protein: CASKSGTQPQHF. The rearrangement uses TRBV19 and TRBJ1-5; no firm D call. Trimming removed 7 bases at V and 6 bases at J, with 10 bases between. Germline CDR1 and CDR2: LNHDA and SQIVND (reference sequence). The CDR3 loop spans 12 amino acids. Drawing the rest from reference TRBV19 and TRBJ1-5, the complete variable domain is DGGITQSPKYLFRKEGQNVTLSCEQNLNHDAMYWYRQDPGQGLRLIYYSQIVNDFQKGDIAEGYSVSREKKESFPLTVTSAQKNPTAFYLCASKSGTQPQHFGDGTRLSIL.

The sample holds a few counts of this clonotype. This chain links TRBV6-1 with TRBJ2-5; 11 positions match TRBD2. The V gene's germline CDR1 is MNHNS and CDR2 SASEGT. J lost 2 bases, V lost 10 bases, and 6 bases had no gene match. The CDR3 is 14 amino acids. The CDR3 loop is CATVAGGPQETQYF. The CDR3 bases are TGTGCCACGGTAGCGGGGGGGCCTCAAGAGACCCAGTACTTC.

CDR3 sequence reads: CASRTGGNGYTF. The DNA for the CDR3 is TGTGCCAGCAGGACAGGGGGCAATGGCTACACCTTC. V gene TRBV19 combines with J gene TRBJ1-2, with 11 positions matching TRBD1. After removal of 9 bases from V and 6 bases from J, the junction contained 3 bases not matched to a gene. The V gene's germline CDR1 is LNHDA and CDR2 SQIVND (reference sequence). There are 12 residues in the CDR3.

The J gene is TRBJ2-7, the V gene TRBV6-1, with D perhaps matching TRBD2 (7 bases). The CDR3 sequence is 16 residues long. Trimming removed 6 bases at V and 2 bases at J, with 20 bases between. Germline V CDR1 and CDR2: MNHNS, SASEGT. CDR3 region: CASSTSGAGAPYEQYF. The CDR3 bases are TGTGCCAGCAGCACGTCGGGCGCGGGGGCCCCCTACGAGCAGTACTTC.

The chain carries TRBV30 and TRBJ1-1, with TRBD1 as a possible D gene (5 bases). In germline, CDR1 is GTSNPN, CDR2 SVGIG (reference sequence). V lost 5 bases to trimming and J lost 3 bases, with 13 bases between them. The CDR3 runs to 13 residues. The CDR3 DNA is TGTGCCTGGTCCTACCAGGGATACACTGAAGCTTTCTTT. This codes for CAWSYQGYTEAFF. The entire variable domain, with the rest obtained from reference TRBV30 and TRBJ1-1, is as follows: SQTIHQWPATLVQPVGSPLSLECTVEGTSNPNLYWYRQAAGRGLQLLFYSVGIGQISSEVPQNLSASRPQDRQFILSSKKLLLSDSGFYLCAWSYQGYTEAFFGQGTRLTVV.

This chain uses TRBV6-2 or TRBV6-3 with TRBJ2-1; 10 bases map to TRBD2. The CDR3 covers 16 residues. V shed 6 bases, J shed 0 bases, and the junction held 5 bases outside the gene matches. CDR1 is MNHEY, CDR2 SVGEGT, per germline. CDR3 bases: TGTGCCAGCAGAGTAGCGGGGGGTTCCTCCTACAATGAGCAGTTCTTC. Residues: CASRVAGGSSYNEQFF.

This chain connects TRBV30 to TRBJ1-6; 7 nucleotides match TRBD1. V lost 0 bases and J lost 9; bases outside the gene matches: 5. The CDR3 spans 14 residues. Germline-derived CDR1 and CDR2 are GTSNPN and SVGIG (reference sequence). The DNA of the CDR3 is TGTGCCTGGAGTGTACGGGACAGTGGTTCACCCCTCCACTTT. The encoded protein is CAWSVRDSGSPLHF.

The chain employs TRBV20-1 and TRBJ2-3; maybe TRBD1 (6 bases). The V end lost 5 bases, the J end lost 1 base, and 22 bases lay between the germline ends. From germline, CDR1 is DFQATT and CDR2 SNEGSKA (reference sequence). The CDR3 is 17 residues long. DNA for the CDR3: TGCAGTGCTGCAAACCCCACATCAGGGGAAGGCACAGATACGCAGTATTTT. The encoded protein is CSAANPTSGEGTDTQYF.

The chain has TRBV24-1 and TRBJ2-5; TRBD2 matches 7 bases. Looked up from germline, CDR1 is KGHDR and CDR2 is SFDVKD. The CDR3 has 14 amino acids. V lost 3 bases, J lost 5 bases, and 5 bases stayed unmatched. CDR3: CATSDPQGGETQYF. The CDR3, as DNA: TGTGCCACCAGTGATCCTCAGGGAGGGGAGACCCAGTACTTC.

The chain links TRBV6-1 to TRBJ2-7, with unresolved D. This CDR3 has 15 residues. Germline-derived CDR1 and CDR2 are MNHNS and SASEGT. Trimming cost V 8 bases and J 1 base, with 18 bases left between them. CDR3 residues: CASQSGRVESYEQYF. The CDR3 DNA is TGTGCCAGCCAGTCCGGGCGTGTTGAGTCCTACGAGCAGTACTTC.

The chain employs TRBV7-9 and TRBJ1-3, with D perhaps matching TRBD1 (5 bases). Germline V CDR1 and CDR2: SEHNR, FQNEAQ (reference sequence). This CDR3 is 18 amino acids long. V lost 5 bases, J lost 0 bases, and 20 bases lay in between. CDR3 DNA sequence: TGTGCCAGCAGCCTTCCGACAGCACATTCAGCCTCTGGAAACACCATATATTTT. Translation gives CASSLPTAHSASGNTIYF.

This clonotype appeared a few times. This rearrangement joins TRBV7-9 to TRBJ1-1, with D hard to call. The germline gives CDR1 SEHNR, CDR2 FQNEAQ (reference sequence). The V end lost 5 bases, the J end lost 1 base, and 14 bases lay between the germline ends. This CDR3 region has 15 residues. The CDR3: CASSPEGARNTEAFF. CDR3 coding DNA: TGTGCCAGCAGCCCAGAGGGCGCCAGGAACACTGAAGCTTTCTTT.

J is TRBJ2-3 and V is TRBV7-2, with a possible D match to TRBD2 (6 bases). Trimming pared 5 bases from V and 5 bases from J, leaving 11 bases between. Germline values: CDR1 SGHTA, CDR2 FQGNSA. The CDR3 is made up of 13 amino acids. CDR3 nucleotides: TGTGCCAGCAGCCTGCGGGGTCGAGATACGCAGTATTTT. Residues: CASSLRGRDTQYF. The variable domain in full, completed from reference TRBV7-2 and TRBJ2-3, reads GAGVSQSPSNKVTEKGKDVELRCDPISGHTALYWYRQSLGQGLEFLIYFQGNSAPDKSGLPSDRFSAERTGGSVSTLTIQRTQQEDSAVYLCASSLRGRDTQYFGPGTRLTVL.

This clonotype was detected only a few times. The chain carries TRBV6-1 and TRBJ1-2, with D unclear. There are 14 residues in the CDR3. The germline CDR1 and CDR2 sequences are MNHNS and SASEGT. The V end was cut by 7 bases, the J end by 8 bases, with 20 bases between. This chain's CDR3 is CASIQGYQASGYTF. CDR3 bases: TGTGCCAGCATTCAAGGGTACCAGGCAAGCGGCTACACCTTC.

In this sample, this clonotype turned up a few times. V usage is TRBV6-5 and J usage is TRBJ2-7; 9 nucleotides align to TRBD1. Per germline, CDR1 MNHEY and CDR2 SVGAGI. Unmatched junction bases numbered 9, after V lost 0 bases and J lost 6 bases. The CDR3 is 16 amino acids. The CDR3 protein is CASSYSSTGGGTEQYF. The CDR3, as DNA: TGTGCCAGCAGTTACTCGTCGACAGGGGGGGGTACCGAGCAGTACTTC.

This clonotype has more than one count but fewer than ten. The chain employs TRBV7-2 and TRBJ2-1; D possibly corresponds to TRBD1 (5 bases). V was trimmed by 5 bases and J by 10 bases, leaving 15 bases between them. The CDR3 totals 13 residues. Germline V gene sequence: CDR1 SGHTA, CDR2 FQGNSA. DNA of the CDR3: TGTGCCAGCAGCCGGCCTAAACAGGAAGAGCAGTTCTTC. Amino acid sequence: CASSRPKQEEQFF.

This clonotype was seen a handful of times. The chain uses TRBV24-1 and TRBJ2-5; 12 nucleotides match TRBD2. The germline V gene has CDR1 KGHDR and CDR2 SFDVKD. This CDR3 has 16 amino acids. J gave up 7 bases and V 9 bases, and 14 bases lay outside the gene matches. The CDR3 DNA is TGTGCCACCCGGAATAGACTAGCGGGGGCCTTCGGGACCCAGTACTTC. Protein product: CATRNRLAGAFGTQYF.